This T cell receptor (beta chain) was profiled in a study of cytomegalovirus exposure and HLA in healthy donors. As for the study in general: From HLA-typed donors, an early data release held tens of millions of unique TCRs. The study's findings and limits: Later analysis revealed greater clonal expansion in HLA-associated TCR beta chains than in equally common others.

This clone was seen once. Its antigen is not identified. CDR1 SGHNT and CDR2 YYREEE come from the germline V gene (reference sequence). Trimming removed 4 bases from V and 1 base from J, with 11 bases in between. The CDR3 totals 15 residues. With 60 Vbeta and 13 Jbeta primers, the PCR was carried out. Per the study methods: Later, about 80 million unique TCR beta chains were counted in an analysis, and some 11 million of them were shared. The method was immunoSEQ multiplex PCR; TCRdb's version includes in-frame clones alone and lacks a portion of them. The D gene and trimming were derived from the DNA, and the V and J assignments and clone size from that table. The sample yields about 170,000 clones, about 85% seen once.

The source is a woman aged 45-65 years in good health and CMV-seropositive. V is TRBV5-4 and J is TRBJ2-2, with a tentative D call TRBD1 (7 bases). Material for sequencing was PBMCs. CDR3: CASSGRTGNTGELFF. The CDR3 bases are TGTGCCAGCAGCGGGAGGACAGGGAACACCGGGGAGCTGTTTTTT.